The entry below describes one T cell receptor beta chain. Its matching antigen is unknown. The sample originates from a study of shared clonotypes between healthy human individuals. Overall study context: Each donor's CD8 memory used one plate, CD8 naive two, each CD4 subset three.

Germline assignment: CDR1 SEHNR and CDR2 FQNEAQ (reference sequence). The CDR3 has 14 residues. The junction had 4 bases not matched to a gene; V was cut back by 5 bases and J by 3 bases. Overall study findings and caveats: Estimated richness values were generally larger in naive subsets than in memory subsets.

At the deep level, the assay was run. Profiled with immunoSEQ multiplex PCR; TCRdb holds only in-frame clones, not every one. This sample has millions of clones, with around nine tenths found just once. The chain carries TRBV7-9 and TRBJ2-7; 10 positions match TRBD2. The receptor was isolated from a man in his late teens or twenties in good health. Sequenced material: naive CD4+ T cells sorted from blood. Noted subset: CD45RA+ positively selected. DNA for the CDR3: TGTGCCAGCAGCGGGACTAGCGAGGGCTACGAGCAGTACTTC. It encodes CASSGTSEGYEQYF.